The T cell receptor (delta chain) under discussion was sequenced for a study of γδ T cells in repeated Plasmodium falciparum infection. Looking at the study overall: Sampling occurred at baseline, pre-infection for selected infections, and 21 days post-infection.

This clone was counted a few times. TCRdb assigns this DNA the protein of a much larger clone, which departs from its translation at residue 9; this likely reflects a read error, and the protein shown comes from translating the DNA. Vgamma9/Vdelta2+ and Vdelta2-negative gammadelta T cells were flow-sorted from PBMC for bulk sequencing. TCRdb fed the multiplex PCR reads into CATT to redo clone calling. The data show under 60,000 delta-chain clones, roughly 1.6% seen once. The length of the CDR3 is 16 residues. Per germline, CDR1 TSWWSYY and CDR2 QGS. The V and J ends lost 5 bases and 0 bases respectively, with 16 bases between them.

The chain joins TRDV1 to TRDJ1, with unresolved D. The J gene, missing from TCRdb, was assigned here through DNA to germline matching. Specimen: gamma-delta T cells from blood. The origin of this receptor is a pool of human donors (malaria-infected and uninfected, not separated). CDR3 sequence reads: CALGKGPALYTDKLIF. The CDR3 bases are TGTGCTCTTGGGAAAGGCCCTGCCCTGTACACCGATAAACTCATCTTT.